This note documents a single T cell receptor beta chain sequence. The data are from a study of OX40 agonist ivuxolimab in advanced cancers. Germline V gives CDR1 SGHNT, CDR2 YYREEE (reference sequence). Trimming took 4 bases from V and 5 from J; bases not matched to a gene: 4. The CDR3 is 13 amino acids. Generated by immunoSEQ multiplex PCR, the TCRdb table keeps only in-frame clones and is missing some. Among approximately 60,000 clones, 84% were seen once, and the ten largest hold approximately 9.4%. The chain uses TRBV5-4 and TRBJ1-2, with 8 positions matching TRBD1. The TCR sequence derives from an adult with an advanced solid tumor such as melanoma, head and neck, liver or kidney cancer. The material sequenced was CD4+ or CD8+ T cells sorted from blood, taken in a trial of the OX40 agonist ivuxolimab. The CDR3: CASSLQGVYGYTF. DNA for the CDR3: TGTGCCAGCAGCCTACAGGGGGTGTATGGCTACACCTTC. The complete variable domain, with remaining parts taken from reference TRBV5-4 and TRBJ1-2, reads ETGVTQSPTHLIKTRGQQVTLRCSSQSGHNTVSWYQQALGQGPQFIFQYYREEENGRGNFPPRFSGLQFPNYSSELNVNALELDDSALYLCASSLQGVYGYTFGSGTRLTVV.